The clone carrying this T cell receptor beta chain has a single count. Its antigen is not identified. This entry belongs to a study of OX40 agonist ivuxolimab in advanced cancers. Study at large: Patients took ivuxolimab, an agonistic anti-OX40 (CD134) antibody. The dose-escalation cohort had hepatocellular carcinoma, melanoma, renal cell or head and neck cancer. Study conclusions and caveats: Antigens targeted by the expanded peripheral T cells were not determined. More expanded clones were seen, on average, in CD8+ T cells than in CD4+.

Method: immunoSEQ multiplex PCR; TCRdb's copy keeps in-frame clones and lacks some. The data show over 50,000 clones, roughly 89% seen once. The specimen was CD4+ or CD8+ T cells sorted from blood, collected in a trial of the OX40 agonist ivuxolimab. The origin of this receptor is an adult with an advanced solid tumor such as melanoma, head and neck, liver or kidney cancer.

The CDR3 region has the DNA TGTGCCAGCAGCCCTCTGCGGGGGGCCGGCACCGGGGAGCTGTTTTTT. It yields the protein CASSPLRGAGTGELFF. This chain connects TRBV14 to TRBJ2-2; 8 positions match TRBD2. V lost 4 bases and J lost 4; bases outside the gene matches: 8. There are 16 residues in the CDR3. Looked up from germline, CDR1 is SGHDN and CDR2 is FVKESK. Combining the CDR3 with reference TRBV14 and TRBJ2-2 gives the whole variable domain EAGVTQFPSHSVIEKGQTVTLRCDPISGHDNLYWYRRVMGKEIKFLLHFVKESKQDESGMPNNRFLAERTGGTYSTLKVQPAELEDSGVYFCASSPLRGAGTGELFFGEGSRLTVL.